This TCR beta chain originates from a study of blood T cells in healthy people across ages. Total RNA extracted from each sample amounted to at least 6 micrograms. With a J-beta primer mix and a sample-barcoded 5' primer, a second PCR ran about 6 to 11 cycles. TCRdb called the 5' RACE reads again in MiXCR, with one record for every CDR3 protein. The sample includes 920,000 or so distinct CDR3 sequences, 35% to 55% of them seen just once. On this clonotype: Its specificity is not known.

Germline V gene data show CDR1 as LNHNV and CDR2 as YYDKDF (reference sequence). The CDR3 runs 15 residues. The study, taken as a whole, reports: Across the age range, TCR beta diversity per million T cells fell in a roughly linear way.

The rearrangement uses TRBV15 and TRBJ2-4; D is unresolved. The J call may be mistaken, given a closer DNA end match to TRBJ2-7. Sequenced sample: blood. The receptor was derived from an older woman in good health. The CDR3 loop is CATSRDRGNTYEQYF. The CDR3 DNA reads TGTGCCACCAGCAGAGATCGAGGTAACACCTACGAGCAGTACTTC.